This T cell receptor beta chain was obtained from a study of regulatory T cells in long-lasting Graves disease. Turning to the study itself: Graves' cases, newly diagnosed, had used antithyroid drugs under 3 months.

This clonotype has ten or more counts. The CDR3 extends over 15 amino acids. Trimming shortened V by 0 bases and J by 6 bases, and 15 bases separated the two germline ends. Germline CDR1 reads DFQATT; CDR2 reads SNEGSKA (reference sequence). According to the study, TCR beta libraries were built with iRepertoire HTBI primers and CDR3-region Arm-PCR. MiXCR, run by TCRdb on the multiplex PCR reads, gives a single entry per CDR3 protein. The sample has about 540,000 distinct CDR3 sequences, approximately 12% seen once. Time point reported: newly diagnosed GD, antithyroid drugs for less than 3 months. Isolated PBMC RNA provided the starting material for the TCR library. These data were likewise used in another study, on T cells in Graves' hyperthyroidism and ophthalmopathy. As that report states: Each diagnosis was grounded in clinical symptoms, serum thyroxine and TRAb, thyroid ultrasound, and orbital computed tomography. With the HTBI primer set, the TCR CDR3 went through a first round of RT-PCR. Most thyroid-expanded clonotypes above 0.001 were also found in blood.

This receptor was taken from a man aged 30-40 years with Graves disease. The gene calls are TRBV20-1 and TRBJ2-1; D perhaps matches TRBD2 (6 bases). This specimen was peripheral blood mononuclear cells (PBMCs), taken at new diagnosis, from a patient treated with antithyroid drugs. The CDR3, as DNA: TGCAGTGCTAGAGAGTTCGGGGGACCTTTCAATGAGCAGTTCTTC. Translation gives CSAREFGGPFNEQFF.